Below, one T cell receptor beta chain is given with its context. No antigen is known for it. The data derive from a study of cytomegalovirus exposure and HLA in healthy donors. About the study: The same platform was used for the 130 or so validation repertoires as for the approximately 730 first-cohort repertoires, as reported in a later analysis.

Broader study findings: According to a subsequent analysis, TCR clusters from the first cohort were inclined to appear together in the 120 validation repertoires.

Trimming stripped 5 bases from V and 7 bases from J, with 18 bases between. This CDR3 comprises 14 residues. Germline V gene lookup returns CDR1 SGHNT and CDR2 YYREEE (reference sequence). This table comes from immunoSEQ multiplex PCR, and its TCRdb copy is limited to in-frame clones, with some not included. Of some 79,000 clones listed, 94% are singletons. The TCR comes from a woman aged 18-30 years in good health and CMV-seropositive. Sequenced sample: PBMCs. The rearrangement joins TRBV5-4 to TRBJ1-1; D remains ambiguous. CDR3 sequence: CASRSLGGDIEAFF. The CDR3, as DNA: TGTGCCAGCAGGTCTCTAGGAGGTGACATTGAAGCTTTCTTT.